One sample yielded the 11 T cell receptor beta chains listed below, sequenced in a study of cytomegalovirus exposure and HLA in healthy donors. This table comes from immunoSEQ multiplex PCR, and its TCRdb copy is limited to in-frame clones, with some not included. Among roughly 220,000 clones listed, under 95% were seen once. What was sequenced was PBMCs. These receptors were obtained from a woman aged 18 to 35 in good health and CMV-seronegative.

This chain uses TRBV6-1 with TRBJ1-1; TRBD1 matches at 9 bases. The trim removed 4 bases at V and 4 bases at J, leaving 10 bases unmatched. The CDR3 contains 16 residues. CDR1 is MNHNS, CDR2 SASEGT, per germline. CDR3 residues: CASSGRVWGQGTEAFF. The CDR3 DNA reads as TGTGCCAGCAGTGGTCGGGTGTGGGGACAGGGCACTGAAGCTTTCTTT.

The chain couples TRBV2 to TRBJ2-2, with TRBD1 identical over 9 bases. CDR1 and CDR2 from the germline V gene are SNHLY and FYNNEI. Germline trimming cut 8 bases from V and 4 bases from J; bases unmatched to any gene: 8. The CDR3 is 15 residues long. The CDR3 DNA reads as TGTGCCAGCCAGACCCGGACAGGGGTCACCGGGGAGCTGTTTTTT. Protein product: CASQTRTGVTGELFF.

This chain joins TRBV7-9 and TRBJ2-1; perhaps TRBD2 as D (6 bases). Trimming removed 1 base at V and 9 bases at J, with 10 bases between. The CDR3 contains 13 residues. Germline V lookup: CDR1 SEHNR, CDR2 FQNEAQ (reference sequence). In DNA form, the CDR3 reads TGTGCCAGCAGCTTAGGGCAAGCGGGTGAGCAGTTCTTC. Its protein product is CASSLGQAGEQFF.

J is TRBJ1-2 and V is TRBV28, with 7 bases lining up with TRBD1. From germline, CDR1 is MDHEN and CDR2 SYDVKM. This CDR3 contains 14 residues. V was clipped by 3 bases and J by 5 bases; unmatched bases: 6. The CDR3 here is CASSFRGLFYGYTF. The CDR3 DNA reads TGTGCCAGCAGTTTTAGGGGGCTTTTTTATGGCTACACCTTC.

Here the CDR3 reads CASSYLSTGANTEAFF. CDR3 sequence (DNA): TGCGCCAGCAGCTACCTATCGACAGGGGCGAACACTGAAGCTTTCTTT. V usage is TRBV5-1 and J usage is TRBJ1-1; 8 bases map to TRBD1. V was pared by 3 bases and J by 1 base, with 8 bases of the junction left unmatched. The CDR3 is 16 amino acids. CDR1 and CDR2 from the germline V gene are SGHRS and YFSETQ.

The CDR3 loop reads CASGFAGGEGYTF. The CDR3 DNA reads as TGTGCTAGTGGCTTTGCGGGGGGAGAAGGCTACACCTTC. The genes are TRBV12-5 and TRBJ1-2; D is perhaps TRBD1 (5 bases). V was cut by 6 bases and J by 8 bases, with 16 bases left in between. Germline V gives CDR1 LGHNT, CDR2 FRNRAP. The length of the CDR3 is 13 residues.

CDR3 sequence: CSVEDLGSQGSLRGYTF. The CDR3 DNA follows: TGCAGCGTTGAAGATTTAGGTTCCCAGGGGTCGTTGAGAGGCTACACCTTC. This chain uses TRBV29-1 with TRBJ1-2; D might be TRBD1 (6 bases). The CDR3 extends over 17 amino acids. Deletions cut 0 bases from V and 8 bases from J, with 25 bases between. CDR1 SQVTM and CDR2 ANQGSEA come from the germline V gene.

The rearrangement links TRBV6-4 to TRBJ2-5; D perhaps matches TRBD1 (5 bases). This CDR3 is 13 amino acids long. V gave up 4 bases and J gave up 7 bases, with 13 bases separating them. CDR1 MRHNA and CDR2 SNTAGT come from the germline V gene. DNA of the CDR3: TGTGCCAGCAGTGTGGGGCGCGAAGGGACCCAGTACTTC. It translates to CASSVGREGTQYF.

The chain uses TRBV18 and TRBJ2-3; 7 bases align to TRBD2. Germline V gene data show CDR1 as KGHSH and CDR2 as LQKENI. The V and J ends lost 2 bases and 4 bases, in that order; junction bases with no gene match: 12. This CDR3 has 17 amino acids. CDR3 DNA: TGTGCCAGCTCACCAATAGGGACCAGGGAGGGGTCAGATACGCAGTATTTT. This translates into CASSPIGTREGSDTQYF.

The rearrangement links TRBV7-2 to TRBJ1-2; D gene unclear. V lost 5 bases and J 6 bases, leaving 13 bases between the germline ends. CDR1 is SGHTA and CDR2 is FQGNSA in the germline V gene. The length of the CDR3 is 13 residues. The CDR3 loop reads CASSLTLVDGYTF. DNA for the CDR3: TGTGCCAGCAGCCTGACCCTAGTTGATGGCTACACCTTC.

CDR3 sequence: CASSRIDSAYEQYF. CDR3 coding DNA: TGTGCCAGCAGTCGCATCGACAGCGCCTACGAGCAGTACTTC. This sequence joins TRBV27 and TRBJ2-7; a weak D match, TRBD1 (5 bases). With 5 bases removed from V and 2 bases from J, the gap between germline ends came to 13 bases. The germline CDR1 and CDR2 sequences are MNHEY and SMNVEV (reference sequence). The CDR3 sequence is 14 residues long.